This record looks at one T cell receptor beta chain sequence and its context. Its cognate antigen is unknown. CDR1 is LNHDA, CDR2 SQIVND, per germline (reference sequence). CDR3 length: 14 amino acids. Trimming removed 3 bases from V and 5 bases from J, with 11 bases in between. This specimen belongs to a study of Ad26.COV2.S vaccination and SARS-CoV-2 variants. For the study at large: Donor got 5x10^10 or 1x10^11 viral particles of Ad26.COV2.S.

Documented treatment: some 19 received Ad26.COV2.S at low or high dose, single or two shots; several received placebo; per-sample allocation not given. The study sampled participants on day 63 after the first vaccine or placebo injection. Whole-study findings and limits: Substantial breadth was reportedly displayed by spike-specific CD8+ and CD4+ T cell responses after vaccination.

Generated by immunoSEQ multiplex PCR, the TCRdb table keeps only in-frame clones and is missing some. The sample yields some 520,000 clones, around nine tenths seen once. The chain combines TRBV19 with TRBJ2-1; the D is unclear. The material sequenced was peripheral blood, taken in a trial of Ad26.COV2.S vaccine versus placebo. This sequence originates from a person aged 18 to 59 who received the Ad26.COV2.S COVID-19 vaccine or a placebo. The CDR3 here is CASSIERADNEQFF. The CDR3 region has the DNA TGTGCCAGTAGTATTGAGCGCGCGGACAATGAGCAGTTCTTC.